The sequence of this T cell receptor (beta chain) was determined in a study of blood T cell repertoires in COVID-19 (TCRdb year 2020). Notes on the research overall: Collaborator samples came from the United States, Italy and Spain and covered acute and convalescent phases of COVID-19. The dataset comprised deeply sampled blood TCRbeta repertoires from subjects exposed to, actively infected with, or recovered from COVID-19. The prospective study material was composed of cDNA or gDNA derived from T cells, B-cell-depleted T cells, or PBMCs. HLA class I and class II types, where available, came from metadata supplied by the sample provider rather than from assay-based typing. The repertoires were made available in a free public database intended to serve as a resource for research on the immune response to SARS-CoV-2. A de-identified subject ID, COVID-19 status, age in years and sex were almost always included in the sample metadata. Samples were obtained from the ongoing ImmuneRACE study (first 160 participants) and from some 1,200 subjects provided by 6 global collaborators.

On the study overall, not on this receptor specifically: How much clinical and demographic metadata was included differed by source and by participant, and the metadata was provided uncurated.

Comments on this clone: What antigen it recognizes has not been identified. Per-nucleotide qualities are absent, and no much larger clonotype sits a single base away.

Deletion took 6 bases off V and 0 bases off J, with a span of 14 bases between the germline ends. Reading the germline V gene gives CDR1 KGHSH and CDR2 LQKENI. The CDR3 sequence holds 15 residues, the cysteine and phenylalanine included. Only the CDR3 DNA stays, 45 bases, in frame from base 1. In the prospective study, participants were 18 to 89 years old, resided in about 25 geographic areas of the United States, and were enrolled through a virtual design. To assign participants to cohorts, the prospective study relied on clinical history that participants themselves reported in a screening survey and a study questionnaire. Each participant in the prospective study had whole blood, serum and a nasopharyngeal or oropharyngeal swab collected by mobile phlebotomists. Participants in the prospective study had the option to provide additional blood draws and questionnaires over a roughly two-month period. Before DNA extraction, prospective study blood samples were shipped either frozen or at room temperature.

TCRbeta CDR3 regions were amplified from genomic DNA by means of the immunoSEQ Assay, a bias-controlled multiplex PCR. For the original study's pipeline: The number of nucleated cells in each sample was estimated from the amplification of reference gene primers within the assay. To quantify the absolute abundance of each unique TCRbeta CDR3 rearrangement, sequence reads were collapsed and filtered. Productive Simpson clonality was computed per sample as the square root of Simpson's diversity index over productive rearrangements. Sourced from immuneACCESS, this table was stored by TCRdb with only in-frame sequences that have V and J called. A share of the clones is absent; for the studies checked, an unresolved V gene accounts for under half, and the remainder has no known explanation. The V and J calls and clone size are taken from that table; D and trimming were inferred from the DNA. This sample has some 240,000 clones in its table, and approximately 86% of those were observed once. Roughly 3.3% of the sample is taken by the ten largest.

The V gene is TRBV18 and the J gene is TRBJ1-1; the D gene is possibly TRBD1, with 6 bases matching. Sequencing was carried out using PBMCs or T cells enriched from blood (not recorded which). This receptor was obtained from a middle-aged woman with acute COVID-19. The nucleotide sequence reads TGTGCCAGCTCGGAGCGGACAGTCATGAACACTGAAGCTTTCTTT. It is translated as CASSERTVMNTEAFF.